The T cell receptor beta chain described here comes from a study of T cell repertoires and HLA-DP antigens. Across the whole study: In vitro CD4+ alloreactivity was against HeLa-presented HLA-DP. Sorted CD137+CD4+ samples averaged 218.4 ng DNA; pre-culture CD4+ samples, 1,200 ng.

CDR1 GTSNPN and CDR2 SVGIG come from the germline V gene (reference sequence). The CDR3 loop spans 14 amino acids. Produced via immunoSEQ multiplex PCR; TCRdb's table is partial and in-frame only. Of about 89,000 clones listed, about 89% are singletons. This clone was seen a handful of times. Its specificity is unknown. CD4+ T cells were isolated untouched, 95% to 98% pure. The genes are TRBV30 and TRBJ2-5; TRBD2 is a possible D gene (6 bases). This sequence originates from a man aged 45-60 years in good health and CMV-seronegative. The specimen sequenced was CD4+ T cells from PBMCs. The CDR3 DNA sequence: TGTGCTTTCCAGCGGGCTCCCCAGGAAGAGACCCAGTACTTC. Translation: CAFQRAPQEETQYF.